What follows are 14 T cell receptor beta chains derived from one specimen sequenced in a study of OX40 agonist ivuxolimab in advanced cancers. The method was immunoSEQ multiplex PCR; TCRdb's version includes in-frame clones alone and lacks a portion of them. The profile shows about 73,000 clones, 80% to 95% of them singletons. This material consisted of CD4+ or CD8+ T cells sorted from blood, taken in a trial of the OX40 agonist ivuxolimab. The receptor set was obtained from an adult with an advanced solid tumor such as melanoma, head and neck, liver or kidney cancer.

The V gene is TRBV9, the J gene TRBJ2-1; D remains unclear. There are 15 residues in the CDR3. Trimming stripped 3 bases from V and 5 bases from J, with 15 bases between. CDR1 and CDR2 from the germline V gene are SGDLS and YYNGEE. CDR3 sequence (DNA): TGTGCCAGCAGCGCCCCCCTTAGAGCGAACAATGAGCAGTTCTTC. Its translation: CASSAPLRANNEQFF.

The chain joins TRBV4-3 to TRBJ2-2; 9 nucleotides match TRBD2. CDR1 is LGHNA, CDR2 YSLEER, per germline. The CDR3 is made up of 16 amino acids. V lost 4 bases, J lost 4 bases, and 7 bases stayed unmatched. The CDR3 loop reads CASSPLSGGSTGELFF. DNA for the CDR3: TGCGCCAGCAGCCCCCTTAGCGGGGGAAGCACCGGGGAGCTGTTTTTT.

J is TRBJ2-5 and V is TRBV30; TRBD1 might be the D (5 bases). Trimming stripped 2 bases from V and 6 bases from J, with 10 bases between. Germline values: CDR1 GTSNPN, CDR2 SVGIG (reference sequence). This CDR3 contains 12 residues. CDR3 protein: CAWSTGAQTQYF. CDR3 nucleotide sequence: TGTGCCTGGAGTACTGGGGCCCAGACCCAGTACTTC.

The chain combines TRBV5-4 with TRBJ2-3; D is perhaps TRBD2 (5 bases). V dropped 1 base and J dropped 5 bases, with 11 bases sitting between them. The CDR3 extends over 14 amino acids. Per germline, CDR1 SGHNT and CDR2 YYREEE (reference sequence). The DNA for the CDR3 is TGTGCCAGCAGCTTGAATCCGGGAAAAGATACGCAGTATTTT. As protein: CASSLNPGKDTQYF.

V and J are TRBV7-9 and TRBJ2-1; D gene ambiguous. Germline V gene sequence: CDR1 SEHNR, CDR2 FQNEAQ (reference sequence). With 2 bases removed from V and 4 bases from J, the gap between germline ends came to 6 bases. CDR3 length: 13 residues. CDR3 residues: CASSLSPYNEQFF. The CDR3 region has the DNA TGTGCCAGCAGCTTAAGTCCTTACAATGAGCAGTTCTTC.

The chain has TRBV11-3 and TRBJ2-7; no firm D call. CDR1 SGHNT and CDR2 YENEEA come from the germline V gene. The CDR3 runs to 12 residues. V was cut by 5 bases and J by 6 bases, with 11 bases left in between. This CDR3 is CASSPNNIEQYF. CDR3 sequence (DNA): TGTGCCAGCAGCCCCAATAACATCGAGCAGTACTTC.

This clone was counted a single time. The gene calls are TRBV20-1 and TRBJ1-2; unclear D gene. This CDR3 comprises 11 residues. Germline values: CDR1 DFQATT, CDR2 SNEGSKA (reference sequence). Trimming shortened V by 3 bases and J by 3 bases, and 5 bases separated the two germline ends. DNA for the CDR3: TGCAGTGCTAGTGGCGACTATGGCTACACCTTC. It translates to CSASGDYGYTF.

The V and J genes are TRBV19 and TRBJ2-1; 9 bases map to TRBD2. This CDR3 is 14 amino acids long. Germline CDR1 and CDR2: LNHDA and SQIVND (reference sequence). Trimming cost V 7 bases and J 4 bases; bases outside gene matches: 5. CDR3 loop: CASISSGEYNEQFF. CDR3 in DNA: TGTGCCAGTATTTCTAGCGGGGAGTACAATGAGCAGTTCTTC.

The rearrangement links TRBV30 to TRBJ2-7; 10 positions match TRBD2. Germline V lookup: CDR1 GTSNPN, CDR2 SVGIG (reference sequence). The V and J ends lost 8 bases and 7 bases, in that order; junction bases with no gene match: 8. The CDR3 length is 12 residues. The CDR3 DNA reads as TGTGCCGGGGGACTAGCGCTTTGGGAGCAGTACTTC. This translates into CAGGLALWEQYF.

The rearrangement uses TRBV28 and TRBJ2-2, with D perhaps being TRBD1 or TRBD2 (6 bases each). This CDR3 has 15 residues. The V end lost 10 bases, the J end lost 2 bases, and 17 bases lay between the germline ends. Germline V gene lookup returns CDR1 MDHEN and CDR2 SYDVKM. The CDR3 protein is CATPSGGTNTGELFF. DNA for the CDR3: TGTGCCACCCCAAGCGGAGGGACAAACACCGGGGAGCTGTTTTTT.

The J gene is TRBJ2-1, the V gene TRBV7-2; TRBD1 agrees at 9 bases. V trimming: 5 bases; J trimming: 2 bases; junction bases outside the gene matches: 10. CDR3 length: 17 amino acids. Looked up from germline, CDR1 is SGHTA and CDR2 is FQGNSA. The CDR3 protein is CASSISRGQGPYNEQFF. DNA for the CDR3: TGTGCCAGCAGCATAAGTAGGGGACAGGGACCCTACAATGAGCAGTTCTTC.

The rearrangement joins TRBV19 to TRBJ2-7; tentative D call: TRBD1 (5 bases). The CDR3 has 14 residues. V was shortened by 0 bases and J by 3 bases, with 9 bases between the two germline ends. Germline CDR1 is LNHDA and CDR2 is SQIVND (reference sequence). CDR3 nucleotide sequence: TGTGCCAGTAGTATAGAAGACAGAGGCTACGAGCAGTACTTC. The encoded protein is CASSIEDRGYEQYF.

The rearrangement links TRBV9 to TRBJ1-2, with TRBD1 as a possible D gene (5 bases). There are 13 residues in the CDR3. The ends were cut back, 1 base at V and 2 bases at J, with 6 bases in the middle. Germline loops: CDR1 SGDLS, CDR2 YYNGEE. The CDR3 sequence is CASSVSGNYGYTF. CDR3 bases: TGTGCCAGCAGCGTATCAGGGAACTATGGCTACACCTTC.

DNA for the CDR3: TGTGCCAGTAAGCCAGAGGCAACTAATGAAAAACTGTTTTTT. This translates into CASKPEATNEKLFF. The gene calls are TRBV19 and TRBJ1-4; D gene unclear. CDR1 LNHDA and CDR2 SQIVND come from the germline V gene (reference sequence). The CDR3 length is 14 residues. The ends were cut back, 7 bases at V and 0 bases at J, with 9 bases in the middle. The full variable domain, rest sourced from reference TRBV19 and TRBJ1-4, is DGGITQSPKYLFRKEGQNVTLSCEQNLNHDAMYWYRQDPGQGLRLIYYSQIVNDFQKGDIAEGYSVSREKKESFPLTVTSAQKNPTAFYLCASKPEATNEKLFFGSGTQLSVL.